A selection of T cell receptor beta chains follows, all from one sample in a study of T cells in localized non-small cell lung cancer. The data were produced by immunoSEQ multiplex PCR, yet TCRdb's version contains in-frame clones alone and is incomplete. Altogether roughly 26,000 clones are present, roughly 80% being singletons, with the ten largest covering approximately 9.7%. Sequences were derived from peripheral blood, sampled before any cancer treatment. The receptors stem from a man between 40 and 70 years old with stage III squamous cell lung carcinoma. Each CDR3 is given with its conserved first and last residue. The D gene is left open where the match is weak. The size field is filled for only some rows; it gives once, few, many or a size class.

cdr3_nt cdr3_aa j_call v_call d_call clone_size
TGTGCCAGCAGCCGAACCCTCCAGGGAGGGAATTCACCCCTCCACTTT CASSRTLQGGNSPLHF TRBJ1-6 TRBV7-2 NA once
TGTGCCAGCTCACCACCGGACGGAGGTGAAAAACTGTTTTTT CASSPPDGGEKLFF TRBJ1-4 TRBV18 NA NA
TGTGCCAGCAGCTTACCCGGGAAACTCCGAGAGACCCAGTACTTC CASSLPGKLRETQYF TRBJ2-5 TRBV11-2 NA NA
TGTGCCAGCAGCCTCGGGGCCCAGCGCCTCACAGATACGCAGTATTTT CASSLGAQRLTDTQYF TRBJ2-3 TRBV11-2 NA NA
TGTGCCAGTAGTATTCATAGGCCTGGGGCCAACGTCCTGACTTTC CASSIHRPGANVLTF TRBJ2-6 TRBV19 NA NA
TGTGCCAGTAGGGGGACAGGGCTGAACACTGAAGCTTTCTTT CASRGTGLNTEAFF TRBJ1-1 TRBV19 TRBD1 once
TGTGCCAGCAGTGGAGATAGGGACAGGGTCGGGGAGCTGTTTTTT CASSGDRDRVGELFF TRBJ2-2 TRBV6-5 TRBD1 NA
TGTGCCAGTCGCCCGAAGGACAGCAGCAATCAGCCCCAGCATTTT CASRPKDSSNQPQHF TRBJ1-5 TRBV19 NA once
TGTGCCAGTAGTACCGGGTCCTCTGGAAACACCATATATTTT CASSTGSSGNTIYF TRBJ1-3 TRBV19 NA NA
TGTGCCAGCAGGAGTCGTTATGAGCAGTTCTTC CASRSRYEQFF TRBJ2-1 TRBV6-5 NA NA
TGTGCTAGTGGTCCCCGCCTGCTCACAGATACGCAGTATTTT CASGPRLLTDTQYF TRBJ2-3 TRBV12-5 NA once
TGTGCCAGCAGTGCAGGGCGGAGGGGGAGCTATGGCTACACCTTC CASSAGRRGSYGYTF TRBJ1-2 TRBV27 NA NA
TGTGCCAGCACCAGGGGGGGTGGGAACACTGAAGCTTTCTTT CASTRGGGNTEAFF TRBJ1-1 TRBV25-1 TRBD1 NA
TGTGCCAGCTCACCAGCGGCCAGGGACACTGAAGCTTTCTTT CASSPAARDTEAFF TRBJ1-1 TRBV18 NA once
TGCGCCAGCAGCTTGGAGGTCTTAAAGGGGGATGGCTACACCTTC CASSLEVLKGDGYTF TRBJ1-2 TRBV5-1 NA NA
TGTGCCAGCAGCGTAGCGGGGGGACGTCTCACAGATACGCAGTATTTT CASSVAGGRLTDTQYF TRBJ2-3 TRBV9 TRBD2 NA
TGTGCCAGCAGCTTGGCGCTCGGGGGCAGGACTGAAGCTTTCTTT CASSLALGGRTEAFF TRBJ1-1 TRBV5-8 NA NA
TGCAGCGTTGAAAGGGGGAAATTGAGCTATGGCTACACCTTC CSVERGKLSYGYTF TRBJ1-2 TRBV29-1 NA once